The 24 T cell receptor beta chains listed next were all sequenced from one sample in a study of T cell changes during pregnancy in multiple sclerosis (dated by TCRdb to between 2018 and 2020). Receptor amplification or capture employed the immunoSEQ multiplex PCR assay. TCRdb obtained this table from immuneACCESS and retained in-frame rearrangements with V and J assigned. These tables miss some clones; where compared with another copy, unresolved V genes account for less than half of the shortfall, and the remainder is unexplained. For this sample the table gives roughly 69,000 clones, of which approximately 90% were detected only once. Over 1.1% of the sample goes to the ten largest clones. The sequenced sample was peripheral blood, obtained in the second trimester of pregnancy. The source of these receptors is a female donor with multiple sclerosis, enrolled in a pregnancy study.

The V call is TRBV30, the J call TRBJ1-1; TRBD1 might be the D (6 bases). The CDR3 loop spans 14 amino acids. Germline lookup yields CDR1 GTSNPN and CDR2 SVGIG (reference sequence). V shed 3 bases and J shed 4 bases, with 15 bases lying between them. The CDR3 sequence: CAWSPQGSGTEAFF. CDR3 in DNA: TGTGCCTGGAGCCCACAGGGATCGGGCACTGAAGCTTTCTTT. The full variable domain, rest sourced from reference TRBV30 and TRBJ1-1, is SQTIHQWPATLVQPVGSPLSLECTVEGTSNPNLYWYRQAAGRGLQLLFYSVGIGQISSEVPQNLSASRPQDRQFILSSKKLLLSDSGFYLCAWSPQGSGTEAFFGQGTRLTVV.

This clone was counted once. The V gene is TRBV19, the J gene TRBJ2-5; the D is unclear. The CDR3 contains 14 residues. The V gene's germline CDR1 is LNHDA and CDR2 SQIVND (reference sequence). V was pared by 5 bases and J by 0 bases, with 10 bases between. CDR3 loop: CASSPVSYQETQYF. The CDR3 DNA reads as TGTGCCAGTAGTCCGGTCTCTTACCAAGAGACCCAGTACTTC.

The chain combines TRBV6-6 with TRBJ1-5, with a weak D call TRBD1 (5 bases). Germline assignment: CDR1 MNHNY and CDR2 SVGAGI (reference sequence). The CDR3 sequence is 16 residues long. Trimming removed 6 bases from V and 6 bases from J, with 21 bases in between. CDR3 region: CASRGGRAPDAQPQHF. As DNA, the CDR3 is TGTGCCAGCAGGGGGGGGAGGGCCCCTGATGCTCAGCCCCAGCATTTT.

The V gene is TRBV27, the J gene TRBJ2-1; a possible D gene is TRBD2 (5 bases). Trimming removed 8 bases at V and 5 bases at J, with 10 bases between. CDR3 length equals 12 residues. Germline CDR1 and CDR2: MNHEY and SMNVEV (reference sequence). The CDR3 reads CASSRGNNEQFF. The CDR3 DNA reads TGTGCCAGCTCTAGAGGGAACAATGAGCAGTTCTTC.

J is TRBJ1-5 and V is TRBV10-3, with 7 bases lining up with TRBD1. The V gene's germline CDR1 is ENHRY and CDR2 SYGVKD. After removal of 8 bases from V and 4 bases from J, the junction contained 5 bases not matched to a gene. This CDR3 region has 13 residues. The CDR3 DNA follows: TGTGCCATCGGGACAGACCCTAATCAGCCCCAGCATTTT. It yields the protein CAIGTDPNQPQHF.

The chain joins TRBV30 to TRBJ2-7; D perhaps matches TRBD1 (6 bases). CDR3 length: 12 residues. Trimming took off 3 bases at V and 9 bases at J, with 15 bases between the two ends. Germline CDR1 and CDR2: GTSNPN and SVGIG (reference sequence). This CDR3 reads CAWRWGRTVQYF. Here the CDR3 DNA reads TGTGCCTGGAGGTGGGGGCGTACCGTGCAGTACTTC. Full variable domain (outside the CDR3, taken from reference TRBV30 and TRBJ2-7): SQTIHQWPATLVQPVGSPLSLECTVEGTSNPNLYWYRQAAGRGLQLLFYSVGIGQISSEVPQNLSASRPQDRQFILSSKKLLLSDSGFYLCAWRWGRTVQYFGPGTRLTVT.

This clone was recorded once. The rearrangement links TRBV4-3 to TRBJ1-3; possible D gene TRBD1, 5 bases. CDR3 length: 15 amino acids. The V and J ends lost 1 base and 3 bases respectively, with 10 bases between them. The germline gives CDR1 LGHNA, CDR2 YSLEER. CDR3 bases: TGCGCCAGCAGCCAAGTTGGGGGGAATGGAAACACCATATATTTT. Translated: CASSQVGGNGNTIYF.

This clone is a singleton in its sample. The chain combines TRBV7-2 with TRBJ1-2, with D possibly matching TRBD1 (5 bases). Germline values: CDR1 SGHTA, CDR2 FQGNSA. Trimming left V 4 bases short and J 2 bases short, with 14 bases between. The CDR3 consists of 15 residues. The CDR3 sequence is CASSSRPGLNYGYTF. In nucleotides, the CDR3 is TGTGCCAGCAGCTCTAGACCGGGACTGAACTATGGCTACACCTTC.

The chain joins TRBV12-5 to TRBJ2-5; tentatively, D is TRBD2 (6 bases). V dropped 4 bases and J dropped 1 base, with 19 bases sitting between them. Looked up from germline, CDR1 is LGHNT and CDR2 is FRNRAP. The CDR3 spans 17 residues. The CDR3 coding sequence is TGTGCTAGTGGTTCGTCCACTATTACTAGCAGCCAAGAGACCCAGTACTTC. It yields the protein CASGSSTITSSQETQYF.

The chain carries TRBV6-5 and TRBJ2-1, with TRBD2 matching 8 bases. The CDR3 extends over 15 amino acids. The V segment lost 8 bases and the J segment 0 bases; nucleotides outside the gene matches: 6. In germline, CDR1 is MNHEY, CDR2 SVGAGI. The CDR3 loop reads CASVPAGGSYNEQFF. In DNA, the CDR3 is TGTGCCAGCGTCCCTGCGGGGGGCTCCTACAATGAGCAGTTCTTC.

The V call is TRBV4-3, the J call TRBJ2-1; 8 bases match TRBD1. This CDR3 has 21 residues. CDR1 is LGHNA and CDR2 is YSLEER in the germline V gene. Trimming took 0 bases from V and 3 from J; bases not matched to a gene: 19. The CDR3 here is CASSQDQEVRGLLSNYNEQFF. CDR3 nucleotides: TGCGCCAGCAGCCAAGACCAGGAGGTCAGGGGGCTGCTTAGTAACTACAATGAGCAGTTCTTC.

This clone has only one observation. CDR3 in amino acids: CASSRGVGLRQSSSYNEQFF. The CDR3 nucleotides are TGTGCCAGCAGCCGGGGGGTGGGACTGCGACAGTCCAGCTCCTACAATGAGCAGTTCTTC. This chain joins TRBV5-8 and TRBJ2-1, with 7 bases lining up with TRBD2. The V segment lost 4 bases and the J segment 0 bases; nucleotides outside the gene matches: 19. CDR1 SGHTS and CDR2 YDEGEE come from the germline V gene. This CDR3 is built from 20 residues. The full variable domain, its missing parts supplied by reference TRBV5-8 and TRBJ2-1, is EAGVTQSPTHLIKTRGQQATLRCSPISGHTSVYWYQQALGLGLQFLLWYDEGEERNRGNFPPRFSGRQFPNYSSELNVNALELEDSALYLCASSRGVGLRQSSSYNEQFFGPGTRLTVL.

This clone has a single count. The CDR3 loop is CASSIGLAVSEQYF. CDR3 nucleotide sequence: TGCGCCAGCAGTATAGGACTAGCAGTCTCCGAGCAGTACTTC. The V and J genes are TRBV5-1 and TRBJ2-7; 8 bases match TRBD2. This CDR3 has 14 amino acids. Germline assignment: CDR1 SGHRS and CDR2 YFSETQ. Trimming took 5 bases from V and 6 from J; bases not matched to a gene: 10. Supplemented by reference TRBV5-1 and TRBJ2-7, the full variable domain reads KAGVTQTPRYLIKTRGQQVTLSCSPISGHRSVSWYQQTPGQGLQFLFEYFSETQRNKGNFPGRFSGRQFSNSRSEMNVSTLELGDSALYLCASSIGLAVSEQYFGPGTRLTVT.

V is TRBV30 and J is TRBJ1-3, with D possibly matching TRBD1 (6 bases). Germline CDR1 reads GTSNPN; CDR2 reads SVGIG (reference sequence). Trimming took off 3 bases at V and 4 bases at J, with 10 bases between the two ends. This CDR3 contains 13 residues. The CDR3 loop is CAWSRGAGNTIYF. Written as DNA, the CDR3 is TGTGCCTGGAGCCGGGGGGCGGGAAACACCATATATTTT.

The CDR3 reads CASSQRPTSYEQYF. DNA of the CDR3: TGTGCCAGCAGCCAGAGGCCAACCTCCTACGAGCAGTACTTC. The chain is built from TRBV5-8 and TRBJ2-7; D remains ambiguous. V lost 4 bases and J 0 bases, leaving 11 bases between the germline ends. From germline, CDR1 is SGHTS and CDR2 YDEGEE. The CDR3 sequence is 14 residues long.

This chain uses TRBV5-1 with TRBJ2-1, with TRBD2 matching 7 bases. The CDR3 runs 14 residues. The ends lost 2 bases at V and 5 bases at J; junction bases unmatched: 4. CDR1 and CDR2 (germline): SGHRS, YFSETQ. The CDR3 loop is CASSLAGWDNEQFF. CDR3 nucleotides: TGCGCCAGCAGCTTAGCGGGATGGGACAATGAGCAGTTCTTC.

This sequence joins TRBV19 and TRBJ2-1; unclear D gene. CDR3 size: 11 residues. Germline V gives CDR1 LNHDA, CDR2 SQIVND (reference sequence). V lost 4 bases, J lost 8 bases, and 6 bases lay in between. The chain's CDR3 is CASSSRDEQFF. The CDR3 DNA reads as TGTGCCAGTAGTAGCCGGGATGAGCAGTTCTTC.

V gene TRBV7-8 combines with J gene TRBJ1-1; maybe TRBD1 (6 bases). V lost 8 bases and J 5 bases, leaving 21 bases between the germline ends. CDR1 and CDR2 from the germline V gene are SGHVS and FQNEAQ. The CDR3 consists of 15 residues. The CDR3 coding sequence is TGTGCCAGCGTCCCCGGTGGACAGAGGGGAACTGAAGCTTTCTTT. Translated: CASVPGGQRGTEAFF.

The V and J genes are TRBV4-2 and TRBJ2-4; D call uncertain. V was shortened by 0 bases and J by 9 bases, with 6 bases between the two germline ends. This CDR3 has 12 residues. Germline V gene lookup returns CDR1 LGHNA and CDR2 YNFKEQ. CDR3 in amino acids: CASSQEPSIQYF. The CDR3 bases are TGTGCCAGCAGCCAAGAGCCCAGCATTCAGTACTTC.

The chain carries TRBV27 and TRBJ2-7, with 9 bases matching TRBD1. CDR3 length equals 13 residues. V lost 6 bases and J lost 3; bases outside the gene matches: 3. Germline V CDR1 and CDR2: MNHEY, SMNVEV (reference sequence). CDR3 protein: CASRGQGIYEQYF. Written as DNA, the CDR3 is TGTGCCAGCAGGGGACAGGGTATCTACGAGCAGTACTTC.

This rearrangement joins TRBV6-5 to TRBJ2-1, with TRBD2 as a possible D gene (6 bases). The germline V gene encodes CDR1 MNHEY and CDR2 SVGAGI. Trimming removed 7 bases at V and 5 bases at J, with 15 bases between. This CDR3 has 14 amino acids. This chain's CDR3 is CASTQLGGHNEQFF. CDR3 coding DNA: TGTGCCAGCACCCAGCTGGGGGGACACAATGAGCAGTTCTTC.

V gene TRBV19 combines with J gene TRBJ2-3; 9 bases fit TRBD2. V was clipped by 4 bases and J by 2 bases; unmatched bases: 4. The CDR3 runs to 15 residues. Germline V CDR1 and CDR2: LNHDA, SQIVND (reference sequence). CDR3 in amino acids: CASSSSGGLTDTQYF. The CDR3 coding sequence is TGTGCCAGTAGTAGTAGCGGGGGCCTCACAGATACGCAGTATTTT.

The chain is built from TRBV7-6 and TRBJ1-1; 8 nucleotides align to TRBD1. The CDR3 is made up of 18 amino acids. CDR1 SGHVS and CDR2 FNYEAQ come from the germline V gene. Trimming took 1 base from V and 3 from J; bases not matched to a gene: 13. The CDR3 region has the DNA TGTGCCAGCAGCTTAGGTATTCGGTTGGACAGGGAGGACACTGAAGCTTTCTTT. It specifies CASSLGIRLDREDTEAFF.

This chain links TRBV30 with TRBJ1-5, with unresolved D. Germline CDR1 reads GTSNPN; CDR2 reads SVGIG (reference sequence). This CDR3 is 13 amino acids long. Trimming removed 4 bases at V and 4 bases at J, with 11 bases between. The CDR3 sequence: CAWILVGNQPQHF. The CDR3 DNA is TGTGCCTGGATTTTGGTCGGTAATCAGCCCCAGCATTTT. Supplemented by reference TRBV30 and TRBJ1-5, the full variable domain reads SQTIHQWPATLVQPVGSPLSLECTVEGTSNPNLYWYRQAAGRGLQLLFYSVGIGQISSEVPQNLSASRPQDRQFILSSKKLLLSDSGFYLCAWILVGNQPQHFGDGTRLSIL.